Below, 2 T cell receptor beta chains from the same sample are listed, as sequenced in a study of T cells in tuberculosis. Using immunoSEQ multiplex PCR, the repertoire was profiled, and TCRdb retains in-frame clones only, with some absent. Of tens of thousands of clones detected, more than 75% appear once; the ten largest clones hold roughly 5%. Time point described: new active TB diagnosis, blood taken before or within 7 days of starting treatment. This specimen was PBMCs, taken at tuberculosis diagnosis. The receptor set was obtained from an adult with tuberculosis.

The chain links TRBV4-1 to TRBJ2-5; the D gene is possibly TRBD2 (6 bases). Trimming took off 1 base at V and 0 bases at J, with 12 bases between the two ends. This CDR3 region has 16 residues. Germline V lookup: CDR1 MGHRA, CDR2 YSYEKL. The CDR3, as DNA: TGCGCCAGCAGCCAAGTGGGTCGGACTAACCAAGAGACCCAGTACTTC. Amino acid sequence: CASSQVGRTNQETQYF.

The chain uses TRBV30 and TRBJ2-1, with D perhaps TRBD2 (5 bases). The CDR3 is 14 residues long. CDR1 GTSNPN and CDR2 SVGIG come from the germline V gene (reference sequence). Trimming left V 3 bases short and J 7 bases short, with 16 bases between. The CDR3 DNA reads as TGTGCCTGGAGGGAGGCCCCTCGTTTTAATGAGCAGTTCTTC. Protein: CAWREAPRFNEQFF.